The following is a T cell receptor beta chain sequence with its context. Its cognate antigen is unknown. The method was immunoSEQ multiplex PCR; TCRdb's version includes in-frame clones alone and lacks a portion of them. Of more than 10,000 clones listed, around four fifths are singletons. The data stem from a study of graft-versus-host responses after intestinal transplantation. Study information: Transplantation in recipients was multivisceral, liver-intestinal, or isolated intestinal. Every recipient had anti-thymocyte globulin induction and about three years of tacrolimus plus steroids. Overall study findings and caveats: Graft-donor T cell macrochimerism coincided with high graft-versus-host to host-versus-graft clonal ratios in allografts.

The V gene lost 7 bases and the J gene lost 7 bases, with 11 bases spanning the gap. This CDR3 is 12 amino acids long. CDR1 and CDR2 (germline): SNHLY, FYNNEI. V and J are TRBV2 and TRBJ1-5, with TRBD1 as a possible D gene (5 bases). The sequence came from a human patient who received an intestinal transplant, so some T cells may come from the graft donor. The specimen comprised PBMCs, sampled around 130 days after transplant. The CDR3 bases are TGTGCCAGCACCGAGGGACCCCAGCCCCAGCATTTT. As protein: CASTEGPQPQHF.